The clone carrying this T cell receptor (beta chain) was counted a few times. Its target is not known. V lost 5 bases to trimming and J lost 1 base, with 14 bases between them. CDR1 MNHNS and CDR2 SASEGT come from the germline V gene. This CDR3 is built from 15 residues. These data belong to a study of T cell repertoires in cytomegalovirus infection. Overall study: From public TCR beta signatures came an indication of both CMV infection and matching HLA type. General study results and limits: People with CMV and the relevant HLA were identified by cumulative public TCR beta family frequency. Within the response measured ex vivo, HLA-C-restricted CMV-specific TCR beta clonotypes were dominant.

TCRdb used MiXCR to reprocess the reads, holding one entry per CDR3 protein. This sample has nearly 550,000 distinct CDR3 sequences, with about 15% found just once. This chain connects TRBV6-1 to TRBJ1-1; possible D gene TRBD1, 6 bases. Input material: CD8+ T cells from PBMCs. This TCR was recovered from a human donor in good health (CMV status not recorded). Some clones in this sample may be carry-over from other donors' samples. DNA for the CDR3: TGTGCCAGCAGTACCAGACAGGTGCCGAACACTGAAGCTTTCTTT. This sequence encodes CASSTRQVPNTEAFF.